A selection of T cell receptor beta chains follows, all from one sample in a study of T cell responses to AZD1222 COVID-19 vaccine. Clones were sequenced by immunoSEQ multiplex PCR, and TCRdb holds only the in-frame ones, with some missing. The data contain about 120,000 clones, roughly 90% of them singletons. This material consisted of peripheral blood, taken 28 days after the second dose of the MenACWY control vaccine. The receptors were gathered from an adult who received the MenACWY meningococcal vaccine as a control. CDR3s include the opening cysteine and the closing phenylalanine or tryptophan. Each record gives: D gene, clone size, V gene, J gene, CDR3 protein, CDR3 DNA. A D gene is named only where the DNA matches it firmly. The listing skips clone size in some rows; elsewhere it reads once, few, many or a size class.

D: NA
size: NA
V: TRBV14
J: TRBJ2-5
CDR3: CASSQGPTQYF
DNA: TGTGCCAGCAGCCAAGGGCCCACCCAGTACTTC

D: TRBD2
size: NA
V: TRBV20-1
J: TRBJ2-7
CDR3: CSASSGDSGSSSYEQYF
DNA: TGCAGTGCTAGTTCGGGTGATAGCGGGAGTTCCTCCTACGAGCAGTACTTC

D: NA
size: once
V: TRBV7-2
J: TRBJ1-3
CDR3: CASSLALSRSGLGNTIYF
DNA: TGTGCCAGCAGCTTAGCGCTCTCCAGGTCGGGGCTCGGAAACACCATATATTTT

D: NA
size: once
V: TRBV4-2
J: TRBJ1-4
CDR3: CASSQDRMYSFNEKLFF
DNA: TGTGCCAGCAGCCAAGATAGAATGTACAGTTTTAATGAAAAACTGTTTTTT

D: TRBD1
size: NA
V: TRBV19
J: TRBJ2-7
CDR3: CASSSEDRPPYEQYF
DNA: TGTGCCAGTAGCTCCGAGGACAGGCCCCCCTACGAGCAGTACTTC

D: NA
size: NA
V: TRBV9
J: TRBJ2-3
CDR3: CASSVGVRGQGGDTQYF
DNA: TGTGCCAGCAGCGTAGGAGTAAGGGGGCAGGGAGGGGATACGCAGTATTTT

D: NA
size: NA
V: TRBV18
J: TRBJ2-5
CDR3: CASSPQTGNVGEETQYF
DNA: TGTGCCAGCTCACCACAAACAGGGAACGTGGGAGAGGAGACCCAGTACTTC

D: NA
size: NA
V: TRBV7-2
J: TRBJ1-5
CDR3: CASSLKGPPSNQPQHF
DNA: TGTGCCAGCAGCTTAAAGGGGCCCCCGAGCAATCAGCCCCAGCATTTT

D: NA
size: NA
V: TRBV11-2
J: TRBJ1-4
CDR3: CASSKLQGGDEKLFF
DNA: TGTGCCAGCAGCAAATTACAGGGCGGGGATGAAAAACTGTTTTTT

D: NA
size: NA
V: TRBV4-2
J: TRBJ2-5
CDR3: CASSQGDSGSLQETQYF
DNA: TGTGCCAGCAGCCAAGGGGACTCGGGGAGCTTACAAGAGACCCAGTACTTC

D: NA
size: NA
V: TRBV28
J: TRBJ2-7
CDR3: CASSFYAGVSEQYF
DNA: TGTGCCAGCAGTTTTTATGCCGGCGTAAGCGAGCAGTACTTC

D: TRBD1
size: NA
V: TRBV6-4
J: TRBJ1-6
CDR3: CASSEGRGTSPLHF
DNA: TGTGCCAGCAGTGAAGGCAGGGGGACTTCACCCCTCCACTTT

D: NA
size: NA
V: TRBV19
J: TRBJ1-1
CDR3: CASSTALDTEAFF
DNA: TGTGCCAGTAGTACCGCTCTTGACACTGAAGCTTTCTTT

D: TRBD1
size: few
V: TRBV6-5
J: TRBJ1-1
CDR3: CASSYGQGGTEAFF
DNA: TGTGCCAGCAGTTACGGACAGGGTGGCACTGAAGCTTTCTTT

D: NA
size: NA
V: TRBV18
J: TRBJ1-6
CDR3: CASSPRQGGSNSPLHF
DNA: TGTGCCAGCTCACCCCGTCAGGGCGGTAGTAATTCACCCCTCCACTTT

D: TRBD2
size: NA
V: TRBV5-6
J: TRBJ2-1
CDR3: CASSLTGGLAGGTQDEQFF
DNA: TGTGCCAGCAGCTTAACGGGAGGACTAGCGGGAGGGACCCAAGATGAGCAGTTCTTC

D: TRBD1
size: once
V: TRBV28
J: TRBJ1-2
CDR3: CASTPSTGDYGYTF
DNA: TGTGCCAGCACCCCATCGACAGGGGACTATGGCTACACCTTC

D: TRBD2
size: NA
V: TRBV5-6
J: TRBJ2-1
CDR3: CASKSRLAEYNEQFF
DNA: TGTGCCAGCAAGAGTAGACTAGCGGAATACAATGAGCAGTTCTTC

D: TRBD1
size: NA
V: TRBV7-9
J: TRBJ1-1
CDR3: CASSSALGQGTARGEAFF
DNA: TGTGCCAGCAGCTCGGCTCTGGGACAGGGGACGGCCAGGGGTGAAGCTTTCTTT

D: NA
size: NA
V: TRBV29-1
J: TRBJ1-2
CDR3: CSPDGGYTF
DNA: TGCAGCCCCGACGGGGGCTACACCTTC

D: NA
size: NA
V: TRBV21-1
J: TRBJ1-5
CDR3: CASSTADRDSNQPQHF
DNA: TGTGCCAGCAGCACGGCGGACAGGGATAGCAATCAGCCCCAGCATTTT

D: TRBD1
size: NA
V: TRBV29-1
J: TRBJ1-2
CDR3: CSVEDPGTGGFGYTF
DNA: TGCAGCGTTGAAGATCCCGGGACAGGGGGCTTTGGCTACACCTTC

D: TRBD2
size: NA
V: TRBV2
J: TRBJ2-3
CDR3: CASSGTSGATDTQYF
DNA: TGTGCCAGCAGTGGGACTAGCGGGGCCACAGATACGCAGTATTTT

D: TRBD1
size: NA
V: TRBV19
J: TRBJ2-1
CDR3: CASSIGQGGEQFF
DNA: TGTGCCAGTAGTATCGGACAGGGTGGCGAGCAGTTCTTC

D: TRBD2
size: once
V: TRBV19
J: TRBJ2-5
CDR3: CASSPPRTSGGEFQETQYF
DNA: TGTGCCAGTAGCCCTCCCCGGACTAGCGGTGGCGAATTCCAAGAGACCCAGTACTTC

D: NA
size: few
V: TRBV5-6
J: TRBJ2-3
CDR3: CASSASRGDTQYF
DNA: TGTGCCAGCAGCGCCTCCAGGGGAGATACGCAGTATTTT

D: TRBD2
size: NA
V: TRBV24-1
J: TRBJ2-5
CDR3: CATRPRGRAETQYF
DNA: TGTGCCACCAGGCCCCGGGGGAGGGCAGAGACCCAGTACTTC

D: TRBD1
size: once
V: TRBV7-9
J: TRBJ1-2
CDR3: CASSSKNPGQGNGYTF
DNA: TGTGCCAGCAGCTCCAAAAACCCGGGACAGGGGAATGGCTACACCTTC

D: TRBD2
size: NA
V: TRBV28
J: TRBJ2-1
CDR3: CASSFGGGLGYNEQFF
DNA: TGTGCCAGCAGTTTTGGGGGAGGGCTGGGTTACAATGAGCAGTTCTTC

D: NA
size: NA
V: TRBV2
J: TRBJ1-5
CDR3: CASRGFSNQPQHF
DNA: TGTGCCAGCAGGGGATTTAGCAATCAGCCCCAGCATTTT

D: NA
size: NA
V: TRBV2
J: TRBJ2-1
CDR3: CASSSERPPLYNEQFF
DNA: TGTGCCAGCAGCTCCGAAAGACCACCCCTCTACAATGAGCAGTTCTTC

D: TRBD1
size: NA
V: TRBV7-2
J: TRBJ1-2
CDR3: CASSRAARQGVYGYTF
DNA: TGTGCCAGCAGCCGGGCGGCCAGACAGGGGGTCTATGGCTACACCTTC

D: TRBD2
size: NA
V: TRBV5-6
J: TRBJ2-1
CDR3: CASSLRTSGGVYNEQFF
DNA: TGTGCCAGCAGTCTGCGGACTAGCGGGGGGGTCTACAATGAGCAGTTCTTC

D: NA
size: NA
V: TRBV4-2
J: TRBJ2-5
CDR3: CASSQEDRVEYF
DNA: TGTGCCAGCAGTCAAGAGGACCGGGTTGAGTACTTC

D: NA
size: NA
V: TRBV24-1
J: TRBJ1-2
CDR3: CATSDLSRNYGYTF
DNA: TGTGCCACCAGTGATTTATCCAGGAACTATGGCTACACCTTC

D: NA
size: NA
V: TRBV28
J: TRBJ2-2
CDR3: CASSWGIITGELFF
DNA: TGTGCCAGCAGTTGGGGCATTATCACCGGGGAGCTGTTTTTT

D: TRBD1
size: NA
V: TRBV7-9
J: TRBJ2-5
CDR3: CASSLGQGRQETQYF
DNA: TGTGCCAGCAGCCTGGGACAGGGGAGGCAAGAGACCCAGTACTTC

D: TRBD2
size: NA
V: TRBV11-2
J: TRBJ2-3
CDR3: CASSAQAGVSTDTQYF
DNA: TGTGCCAGCAGCGCCCAAGCGGGAGTCTCCACAGATACGCAGTATTTT

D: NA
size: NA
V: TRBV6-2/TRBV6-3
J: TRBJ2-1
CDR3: CASSLDSYNEQFF
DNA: TGTGCCAGCAGTTTGGACAGTTACAATGAGCAGTTCTTC

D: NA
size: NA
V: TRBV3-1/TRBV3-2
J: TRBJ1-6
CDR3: CASSQEGGDCNSPLHF
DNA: TGTGCCAGCAGCCAAGAGGGTGGGGACTGCAATTCACCCCTCCACTTT

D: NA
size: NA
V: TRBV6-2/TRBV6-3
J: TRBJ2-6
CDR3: CASSYSPRNSGANVLTF
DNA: TGTGCCAGCAGTTACTCGCCGCGGAACTCTGGGGCCAACGTCCTGACTTTC

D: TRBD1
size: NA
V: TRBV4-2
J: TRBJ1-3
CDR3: CASSQVAGGANRLSGNTIYF
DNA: TGTGCCAGCAGCCAAGTGGCAGGGGGCGCGAATCGTCTGTCTGGAAACACCATATATTTT

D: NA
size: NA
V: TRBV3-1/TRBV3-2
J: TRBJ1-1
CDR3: CASSHIQGGTEAFF
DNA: TGTGCCAGCAGCCATATACAGGGAGGCACTGAAGCTTTCTTT

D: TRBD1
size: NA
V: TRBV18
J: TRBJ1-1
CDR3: CASSPGTGMGAFF
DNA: TGTGCCAGCTCACCAGGGACAGGGATGGGAGCTTTCTTT

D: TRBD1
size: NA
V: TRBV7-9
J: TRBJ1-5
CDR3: CASSLAGTGYRQPQHF
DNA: TGTGCCAGCAGCTTAGCGGGGACAGGGTACCGTCAGCCCCAGCATTTT

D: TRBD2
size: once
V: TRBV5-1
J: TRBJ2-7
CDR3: CASSLAGGPSDEQYF
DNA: TGCGCCAGCAGCTTGGCGGGAGGGCCTTCAGACGAGCAGTACTTC

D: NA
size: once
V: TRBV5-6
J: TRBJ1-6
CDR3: CASSPSFGSYNSPLHF
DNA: TGTGCCAGCAGCCCTAGCTTTGGCTCCTATAATTCACCCCTCCACTTT

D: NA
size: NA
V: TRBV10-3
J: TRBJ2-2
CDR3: CAISEWPDTNTGELFF
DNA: TGTGCCATCAGTGAGTGGCCAGACACGAACACCGGGGAGCTGTTTTTT